A single sample is the source of the 20 T cell receptor beta chains below, sequenced in a study of OX40 agonist ivuxolimab in advanced cancers. Assay: immunoSEQ multiplex PCR; the TCRdb copy retains only in-frame clones and omits some. The data show fewer than 20,000 clones, with approximately 86% seen just once and approximately 20% held by the top ten. The source was CD4+ or CD8+ T cells sorted from blood, collected in a trial of the OX40 agonist ivuxolimab. These receptors were collected from an adult with an advanced solid tumor such as melanoma, head and neck, liver or kidney cancer.

Concerning this clone itself: Sequence at one end of the junction differs from germline and may be a read error. The chain recombines TRBV28 with TRBJ2-7; 11 nucleotides agree with TRBD2. The CDR3 loop spans 12 amino acids. In germline, CDR1 is MDHEN, CDR2 SYDVKM. CDR3 in amino acids: CASSPRGLAENF. The CDR3, as DNA: TGTGCCAGCAGTCCGAGGGGACTAGCGGAGAACTTC.

The chain uses TRBV30 and TRBJ2-2; 7 nucleotides align to TRBD2. This CDR3 has 15 residues. From germline, CDR1 is GTSNPN and CDR2 SVGIG (reference sequence). Losses at the gene ends were 2 bases for V and 5 bases for J; bases not matched to a gene: 8. The CDR3 here is CAWSRGVAGTGELFF. CDR3 nucleotides: TGTGCCTGGAGTCGGGGGGTGGCCGGGACCGGGGAGCTGTTTTTT.

The gene calls are TRBV4-1 and TRBJ2-2; 10 bases match TRBD2. The germline CDR1 and CDR2 sequences are MGHRA and YSYEKL. V was clipped by 5 bases and J by 1 base; unmatched bases: 7. The CDR3 covers 17 residues. For the CDR3, the DNA is TGCGCCAGCAGCGTTCGTAGCGGGAGGCAGAACACCGGGGAGCTGTTTTTT. Amino acid sequence: CASSVRSGRQNTGELFF.

The J gene is TRBJ2-7, the V gene TRBV7-1; perhaps TRBD1 as D (7 bases). Being an ORF, TRBV7-1 has a function that is uncertain. The CDR3 extends over 15 amino acids. V shed 4 bases and J shed 5 bases, with 18 bases lying between them. CDR3 nucleotide sequence: TGTGCCAGCAGCTTAGCCCCGACAGGGACTCACGAGCAGTACTTC. Protein: CASSLAPTGTHEQYF.

For the CDR3, the DNA is TGTGCCAGCAGTGAAGAGCTGGGGGGGGTGGTGCGCGAGCAGTACTTC. This codes for CASSEELGGVVREQYF. The chain recombines TRBV6-1 with TRBJ2-5, with 7 bases aligning to TRBD2. The DNA matches TRBJ2-7 better at its end, which makes the J call doubtful. The germline gives CDR1 MNHNS, CDR2 SASEGT. CDR3 length equals 16 residues.

The rearrangement links TRBV20-1 to TRBJ2-1, with D tentatively TRBD2 (6 bases). Germline CDR1 is DFQATT and CDR2 is SNEGSKA (reference sequence). The CDR3 has 10 amino acids. Deletions cut 2 bases from V and 10 bases from J, with 6 bases between. CDR3 region: CSARLAEQFF. CDR3 coding DNA: TGCAGTGCTAGACTAGCGGAGCAGTTCTTC.

The chain links TRBV27 to TRBJ2-6, with unresolved D. There are 14 residues in the CDR3. Trimming left V 7 bases short and J 1 base short, with 8 bases between. Germline CDR1 is MNHEY and CDR2 is SMNVEV (reference sequence). The CDR3, as DNA: TGTGCCAGCACGCAGCTATCTGGGGCCAACGTCCTGACTTTC. Its translation is CASTQLSGANVLTF.

V and J are TRBV7-3 and TRBJ2-2, with D perhaps matching TRBD1 (5 bases). The germline gives CDR1 SGHTA, CDR2 FQGTGA. Trimming cost V 1 base and J 1 base, with 7 bases left between them. This CDR3 region has 15 residues. The CDR3 coding sequence is TGTGCCAGCAGCTTAAATCAGGGGAACACCGGGGAGCTGTTTTTT. Residues: CASSLNQGNTGELFF.

The chain joins TRBV10-3 to TRBJ2-7; 12 nucleotides agree with TRBD2. The germline V gene encodes CDR1 ENHRY and CDR2 SYGVKD. V lost 6 bases to trimming and J lost 7 bases; unmatched junction nucleotides: 4. The CDR3 runs to 13 residues. In DNA, the CDR3 is TGTGCCATCAGCCCTCTAGCGGGAGGGGAGCAGTACTTC. Translation gives CAISPLAGGEQYF.

This rearrangement joins TRBV7-2 to TRBJ2-1; D is unresolved. The CDR3 runs to 12 residues. Germline CDR1 is SGHTA and CDR2 is FQGNSA. Trimming pared 1 base from V and 9 bases from J, leaving 7 bases between. The CDR3 sequence is CASSLDRVEQFF. CDR3 nucleotides: TGTGCCAGCAGCTTAGACCGAGTTGAGCAGTTCTTC.

This chain joins TRBV21-1 and TRBJ2-7; the D call of TRBD2 is as the table states it, not checked on the DNA. TRBV21-1 is annotated as a pseudogene. The CDR3 runs to 16 residues. CDR3 DNA sequence: TGTGCCAGCAGCAAAAGGGGGGGGGACACCGACTACGAGCAGTACTTC. Its protein product is CASSKRGGDTDYEQYF.

The gene calls are TRBV27 and TRBJ1-5; 10 nucleotides agree with TRBD1. The J segment lost 6 bases and the V segment lost 5 bases, leaving 4 bases of the junction unmatched. From germline, CDR1 is MNHEY and CDR2 SMNVEV (reference sequence). This CDR3 spans 14 amino acids. Here the CDR3 reads CASSGGTGAQPQHF. As DNA, the CDR3 is TGTGCCAGCAGTGGAGGGACAGGGGCTCAGCCCCAGCATTTT.

This chain joins TRBV6-1 and TRBJ2-5; the match to TRBD2 covers 12 bases. Per the germline V gene, CDR1 is MNHNS and CDR2 is SASEGT. V trimming: 1 base; J trimming: 4 bases; junction bases outside the gene matches: 1. This CDR3 contains 15 residues. In DNA form, the CDR3 reads TGTGCCAGCAGTGAAGTGACTAGCGGGAGAGAGACCCAGTACTTC. It yields the protein CASSEVTSGRETQYF.

This clone showed up just once. The chain combines TRBV5-1 with TRBJ1-4, with D uncertain. With 2 bases removed from V and 6 bases from J, the gap between germline ends came to 14 bases. CDR3 length equals 15 residues. CDR1 is SGHRS and CDR2 is YFSETQ in the germline V gene. DNA for the CDR3: TGCGCCAGCAGCTTTGGGAGGGCCGCGGATGAAAAACTGTTTTTT. Translated, it gives CASSFGRAADEKLFF.

The chain uses TRBV5-1 and TRBJ1-2; 11 nucleotides agree with TRBD1. CDR3 size: 14 residues. Germline V gene sequence: CDR1 SGHRS, CDR2 YFSETQ. The junction had 3 bases not matched to a gene; V was cut back by 4 bases and J by 4 bases. CDR3 bases: TGCGCCAGCAGCCAAGGACAGGGGGCCTATGGCTACACCTTC. This gives the protein CASSQGQGAYGYTF.

This chain uses TRBV7-3 with TRBJ2-5; tentatively, D is TRBD1 or TRBD2 (6 bases each). V was cut by 5 bases and J by 5 bases, with 18 bases left in between. The CDR3 has 15 amino acids. The germline V gene encodes CDR1 SGHTA and CDR2 FQGTGA. The CDR3 nucleotides are TGTGCCAGCAGCCCCACCGGGGGCGGTTGGGAGACCCAGTACTTC. This encodes CASSPTGGGWETQYF.

The chain links TRBV9 to TRBJ2-1, with 7 bases aligning to TRBD2. The germline gives CDR1 SGDLS, CDR2 YYNGEE. The CDR3 sequence is 16 residues long. The V gene end was trimmed by 5 bases and the J gene end by 2 bases; junction bases not matched to a gene: 10. The CDR3 is CASSYTSAETYNEQFF. CDR3 coding DNA: TGTGCCAGCAGTTACACTAGCGCCGAAACCTACAATGAGCAGTTCTTC.

This chain connects TRBV29-1 to TRBJ2-3; 10 positions agree with TRBD1. CDR3 length equals 15 residues. Germline V CDR1 and CDR2: SQVTM, ANQGSEA. With V trimmed by 4 bases and J by 2 bases, 6 bases remained unmatched. The DNA for the CDR3 is TGCAGCGTTGCCGGGACAGGGGAAGCCACAGATACGCAGTATTTT. Encoded protein: CSVAGTGEATDTQYF.

The rearrangement joins TRBV27 to TRBJ2-1; 13 nucleotides agree with TRBD2. CDR1 and CDR2 from the germline V gene are MNHEY and SMNVEV (reference sequence). J gave up 4 bases and V 8 bases, and 2 bases lay outside the gene matches. CDR3 size: 14 residues. CDR3 in amino acids: CASGTSGAYNEQFF. The CDR3 DNA follows: TGTGCCAGCGGGACTAGCGGGGCGTACAATGAGCAGTTCTTC.

This chain connects TRBV2 to TRBJ2-6, with 8 bases fitting TRBD1. Germline lookup yields CDR1 SNHLY and CDR2 FYNNEI. The V segment lost 6 bases and the J segment 2 bases; nucleotides outside the gene matches: 3. There are 15 residues in the CDR3. The CDR3 DNA reads TGTGCCAGCAGGACAGGGGTGACTGGGGCCAACGTCCTGACTTTC. It codes for CASRTGVTGANVLTF.